This T cell receptor beta chain was identified during a study of T-cell memory formation after mild COVID-19. Employing constant-segment primers, 5'RACE generated TCR alpha and TCR beta cDNA libraries bearing sample barcodes and UMIs. From the 5' RACE reads, TCRdb called clonotypes with MiXCR, one entry per CDR3 protein. The sample contains around 370,000 distinct CDR3 sequences, about 21% of which appear only once. Study-wide findings and caveats: From day 15 to 85, contracting clones were balanced between CD4 and CD8, whereas later expanders leaned toward CD4+.

Comment on this clonotype: Its specificity is unknown.

V lost 1 base and J lost 4, with 10 bases in between. The CDR3 is 15 residues long. Germline lookup yields CDR1 LGHNA and CDR2 YNFKEQ. The sequence came from an adult woman who had mild COVID-19 (a few samples of this study predate the infection). Cell type and time point are not known. This sequence joins TRBV4-2 and TRBJ1-4; D is unresolved. Sequencing was carried out using PBMCs or a T cell subset sorted from them (not recorded which). The CDR3 spells CASSQVGELNEKLFF. Written as DNA, the CDR3 is TGTGCCAGCAGCCAAGTAGGAGAGCTTAATGAAAAACTGTTTTTT.